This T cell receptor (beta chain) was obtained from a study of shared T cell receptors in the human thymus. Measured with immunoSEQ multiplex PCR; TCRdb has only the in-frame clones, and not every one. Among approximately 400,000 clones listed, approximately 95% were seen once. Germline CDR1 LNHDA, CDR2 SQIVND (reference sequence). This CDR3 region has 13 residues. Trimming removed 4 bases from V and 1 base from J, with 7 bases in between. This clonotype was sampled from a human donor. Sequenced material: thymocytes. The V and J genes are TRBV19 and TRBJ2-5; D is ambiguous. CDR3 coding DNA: TGTGCCAGTAGTAACCGGGCCCAAGAGACCCAGTACTTC. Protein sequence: CASSNRAQETQYF.